This TCR beta chain is from a study of T cells in Graves' hyperthyroidism and ophthalmopathy. In this sample, this clonotype turned up many times. The CDR3 runs 15 residues. With 4 bases removed from V and 0 bases from J, the gap between germline ends came to 12 bases. It was considered stable Graves' hyperthyroidism when ophthalmopathy did not progress within 18 months. Subjects aged 18 to 65 presented with newly diagnosed hyperthyroidism of less than 2 months' duration. Diagnosis rested on symptoms, serum thyroxine and TRAb, thyroid ultrasound, and orbital computed tomography. Amplification targeted TCR beta CDR3 regions from RNA transcripts. The HTBI primer set served for first-round RT-PCR of the TCR CDR3. TCRdb re-called the multiplex PCR reads through MiXCR, storing one row per CDR3 protein. Among 350,000 to 400,000 distinct CDR3 sequences listed, approximately 14% were seen once.

Sequencing used blood. The sequence came from a woman aged 60-75 years with Graves' hyperthyroidism. The rearrangement links TRBV12-3 or TRBV12-4 to TRBJ1-1; weak D call: TRBD1 (5 bases). The CDR3 sequence is CASSSGTGMNTEAFF. For the CDR3, the DNA is TGTGCCAGCAGTTCCGGGACGGGGATGAACACTGAAGCTTTCTTT.